A selection of T cell receptor beta chains follows, all from one sample in a study of blood T cell repertoires in COVID-19. Here immunoSEQ multiplex PCR was the method, and the copy in TCRdb shows in-frame clones only, minus some. Here the sample spans some 170,000 clones, over 75% being singletons. Sequencing used PBMCs or T cells enriched from blood (not recorded which). The receptor source for this set is a human donor with acute COVID-19. The donor label of this sample is uncertain. CDR3s include the opening cysteine and the closing phenylalanine or tryptophan. Each record gives: clone size, D gene, V gene, J gene, CDR3 length, CDR3 DNA, CDR3 protein. The D gene is left open where the match is weak. Clone sizes are given selectively: once, few, many, or a class where the clone is expanded.

-	TRBD2	TRBV4-2	TRBJ2-2	20	TGTGCCAGCAGCCAAGACCGACTAGCGGGGGGGTTAGGCAACACCGGGGAGCTGTTTTTT	CASSQDRLAGGLGNTGELFF
-	TRBD1	TRBV10-3	TRBJ1-2	13	TGTGCCATCAGTCAGGGGGCCACCTATGGCTACACCTTC	CAISQGATYGYTF
-	TRBD1	TRBV19	TRBJ1-5	13	TGTGCCACTAGGACAGGGGTTAATCAGCCCCAGCATTTT	CATRTGVNQPQHF
-	-	TRBV13	TRBJ1-6	18	TGTGCCAGCAGCTTAGGCCCGGGGGGCTCGGGATCGGGGTCACCCCTCCACTTT	CASSLGPGGSGSGSPLHF
-	-	TRBV9	TRBJ2-1	15	TGTGCCAGCAGCGTAGAGGGGCAGCCTCACAATGAGCAGTTCTTC	CASSVEGQPHNEQFF
-	TRBD1	TRBV10-3	TRBJ1-2	14	TGTGCCATCAGCCCGACAGGGGAAGACTATGGCTACACCTTC	CAISPTGEDYGYTF
-	-	TRBV7-8	TRBJ1-4	15	TGTGCCAGCAGCTTAGCGTCCAGGGCCGGGGGAAAACTGTTTTTT	CASSLASRAGGKLFF
-	TRBD2	TRBV7-3	TRBJ2-1	15	TGTGCCAGCAGCTTAGGCGGGGGAAGGGGCAATGAGCAGTTCTTC	CASSLGGGRGNEQFF
-	-	TRBV11-1	TRBJ2-1	16	TGTGCCAGCAGACAAAGCGGGCAGGGCCCTTACAATGAGCAGTTCTTC	CASRQSGQGPYNEQFF
-	-	TRBV7-2	TRBJ2-7	15	TGTGCCAGCAGCTTCCTCCAGGGCCCTTCCTACGAGCAGTACTTC	CASSFLQGPSYEQYF
once	-	TRBV27	TRBJ1-4	15	TGTGCCAGCAGTTTGGGAGGGGCTGTTAATGAAAAACTGTTTTTT	CASSLGGAVNEKLFF
-	TRBD1	TRBV3-1/TRBV3-2	TRBJ2-6	16	TGTGCCAGCAGCTCCGGGACAGGGACTGGGGCCAACGTCCTGACTTTC	CASSSGTGTGANVLTF
-	TRBD2	TRBV10-3	TRBJ2-1	15	TGTGCCATCAGTGTGGCTAGCGGGGGCTACAATGAGCAGTTCTTC	CAISVASGGYNEQFF
-	-	TRBV7-6	TRBJ2-1	14	TGTGCCAGCAGCCTCACAGGGAATCACGATGAGCAGTTCTTC	CASSLTGNHDEQFF
-	TRBD1	TRBV4-2	TRBJ1-1	17	TGTGCCAGCAGCCCCCAGGACAGGGGAAACATGAACACTGAAGCTTTCTTT	CASSPQDRGNMNTEAFF
-	-	TRBV12-5	TRBJ2-1	15	TGTGCTAGTGGTTTGGAGGGAGATCGCTACAATGAGCAGTTCTTC	CASGLEGDRYNEQFF